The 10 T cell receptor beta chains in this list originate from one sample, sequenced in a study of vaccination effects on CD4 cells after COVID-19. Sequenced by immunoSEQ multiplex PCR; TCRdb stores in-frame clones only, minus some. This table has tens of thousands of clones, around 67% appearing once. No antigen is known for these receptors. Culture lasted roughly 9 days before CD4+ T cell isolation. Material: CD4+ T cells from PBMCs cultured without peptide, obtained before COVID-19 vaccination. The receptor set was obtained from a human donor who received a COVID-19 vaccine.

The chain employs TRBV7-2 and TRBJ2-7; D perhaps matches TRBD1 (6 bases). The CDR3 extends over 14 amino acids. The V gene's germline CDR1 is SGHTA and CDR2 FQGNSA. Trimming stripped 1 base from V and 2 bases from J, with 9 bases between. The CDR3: CASSLDAGAYEQYF. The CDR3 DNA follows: TGTGCCAGCAGCTTAGATGCAGGGGCCTACGAGCAGTACTTC.

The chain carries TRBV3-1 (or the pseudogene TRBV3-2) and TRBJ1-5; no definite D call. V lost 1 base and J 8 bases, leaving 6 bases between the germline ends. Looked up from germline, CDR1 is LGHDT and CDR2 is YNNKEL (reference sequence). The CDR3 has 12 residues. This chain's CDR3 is CASSQGREPQHF. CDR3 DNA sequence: TGTGCCAGCAGCCAAGGGAGGGAGCCCCAGCATTTT.

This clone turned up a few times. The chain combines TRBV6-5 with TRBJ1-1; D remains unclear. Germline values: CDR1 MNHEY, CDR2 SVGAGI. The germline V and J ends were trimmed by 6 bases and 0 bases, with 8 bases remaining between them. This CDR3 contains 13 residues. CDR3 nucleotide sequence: TGTGCCAGCAGCAACCAGATGAACACTGAAGCTTTCTTT. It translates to CASSNQMNTEAFF.

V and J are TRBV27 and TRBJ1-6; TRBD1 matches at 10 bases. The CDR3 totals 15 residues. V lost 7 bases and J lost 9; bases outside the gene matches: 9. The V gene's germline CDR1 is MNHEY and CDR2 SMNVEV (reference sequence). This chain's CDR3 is CASTQLGTGVSPLHF. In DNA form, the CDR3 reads TGTGCCAGCACTCAACTCGGGACAGGGGTTTCACCCCTCCACTTT.

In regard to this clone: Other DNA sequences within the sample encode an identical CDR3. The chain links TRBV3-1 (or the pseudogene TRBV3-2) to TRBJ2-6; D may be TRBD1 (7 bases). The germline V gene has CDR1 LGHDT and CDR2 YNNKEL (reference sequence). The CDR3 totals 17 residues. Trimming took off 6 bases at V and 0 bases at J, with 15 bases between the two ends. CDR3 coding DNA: TGTGCCAGCAGGCGGGACAGTTCTTTCTCTGGGGCCAACGTCCTGACTTTC. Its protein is CASRRDSSFSGANVLTF.

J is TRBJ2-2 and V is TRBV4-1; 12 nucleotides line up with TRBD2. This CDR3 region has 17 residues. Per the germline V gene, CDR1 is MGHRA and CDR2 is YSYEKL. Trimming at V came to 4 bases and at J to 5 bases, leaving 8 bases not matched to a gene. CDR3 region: CASSRRLAGVVTGELFF. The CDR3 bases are TGCGCCAGCAGCCGCCGACTAGCGGGAGTAGTTACCGGGGAGCTGTTTTTT.

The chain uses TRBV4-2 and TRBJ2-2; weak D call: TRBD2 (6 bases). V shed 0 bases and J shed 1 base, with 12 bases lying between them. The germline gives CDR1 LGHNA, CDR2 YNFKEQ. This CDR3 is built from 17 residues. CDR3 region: CASSQEGTAGNTGELFF. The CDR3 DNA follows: TGTGCCAGCAGCCAAGAGGGTACAGCGGGGAACACCGGGGAGCTGTTTTTT.

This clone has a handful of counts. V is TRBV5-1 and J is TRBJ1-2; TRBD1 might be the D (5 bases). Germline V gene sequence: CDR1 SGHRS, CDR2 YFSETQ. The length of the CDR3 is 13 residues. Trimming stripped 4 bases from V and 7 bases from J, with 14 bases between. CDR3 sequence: CASSLDQGSGYTF. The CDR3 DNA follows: TGCGCCAGCAGCCTCGATCAGGGCAGTGGCTACACCTTC. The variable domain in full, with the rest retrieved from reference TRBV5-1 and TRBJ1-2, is KAGVTQTPRYLIKTRGQQVTLSCSPISGHRSVSWYQQTPGQGLQFLFEYFSETQRNKGNFPGRFSGRQFSNSRSEMNVSTLELGDSALYLCASSLDQGSGYTFGSGTRLTVV.

CDR3 nucleotides: TGTGCCAGCAGCCAAGACAGACACAGCTCCTACAATGAGCAGTTCTTC. Protein product: CASSQDRHSSYNEQFF. The V gene is TRBV14, the J gene TRBJ2-1; D uncertain. CDR1 and CDR2 (germline): SGHDN, FVKESK. The CDR3 has 16 residues. V was pared by 0 bases and J by 0 bases, with 9 bases between.

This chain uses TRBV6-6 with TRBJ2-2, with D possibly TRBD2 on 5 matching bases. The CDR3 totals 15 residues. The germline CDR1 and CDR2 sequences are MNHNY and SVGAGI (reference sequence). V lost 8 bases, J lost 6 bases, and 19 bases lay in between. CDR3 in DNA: TGTGCCAGCCGGCTCGCCGGAGGTTACTCCGGGGAGCTGTTTTTT. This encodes CASRLAGGYSGELFF.